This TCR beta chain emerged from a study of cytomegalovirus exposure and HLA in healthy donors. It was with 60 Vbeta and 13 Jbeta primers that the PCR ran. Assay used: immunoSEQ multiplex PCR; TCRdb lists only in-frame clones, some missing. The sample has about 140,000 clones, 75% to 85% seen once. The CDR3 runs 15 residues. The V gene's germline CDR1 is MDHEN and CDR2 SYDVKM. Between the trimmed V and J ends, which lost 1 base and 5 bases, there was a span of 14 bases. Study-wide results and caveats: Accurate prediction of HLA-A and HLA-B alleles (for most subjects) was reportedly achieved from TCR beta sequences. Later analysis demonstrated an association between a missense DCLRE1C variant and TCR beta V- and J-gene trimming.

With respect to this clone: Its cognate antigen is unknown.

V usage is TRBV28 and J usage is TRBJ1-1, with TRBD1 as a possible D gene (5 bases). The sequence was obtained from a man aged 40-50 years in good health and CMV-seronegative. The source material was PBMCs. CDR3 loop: CASSLSVRAGTEAFF. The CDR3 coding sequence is TGTGCCAGCAGTTTATCGGTTCGCGCAGGGACTGAAGCTTTCTTT.